This T cell receptor beta chain originates from a study of blood T cell repertoires in COVID-19. Study background: Both acute and convalescent COVID-19 samples were obtained from the United States, Italy and Spain. Sample material is recorded as cDNA or gDNA derived from T cells, B-cell-depleted T cells, or PBMCs.

Libraries were prepared by immunoSEQ multiplex PCR; TCRdb keeps only in-frame clonotypes and omits some of them. The sample contains around 46,000 clones, approximately 83% of which appear only once. This clone appeared a few times. The TCR comes from a human donor in a cohort sampled during active COVID-19. The donor label of this sample is uncertain. Sequenced sample: peripheral blood.

CDR3 in amino acids: CASSPRGGTDTQYF. The CDR3, as DNA: TGTGCCAGCAGCCCGCGGGGGGGCACAGATACGCAGTATTTT. The chain combines TRBV5-4 with TRBJ2-3; 8 bases line up with TRBD2. CDR1 and CDR2 (germline): SGHNT, YYREEE (reference sequence). The CDR3 loop spans 14 amino acids. Germline trimming cut 4 bases from V and 1 base from J; bases unmatched to any gene: 2.